This record concerns one TCR beta chain sequence. The blood volume drawn from each donor was roughly 2.5 ml. From its re-call of the 5' RACE reads, TCRdb lists each CDR3 protein once, without DNA. The sample totals roughly 100,000 distinct CDR3 sequences. This sample is drawn from a study of monozygotic twins with inflammatory bowel disease. The CDR3 is 16 amino acids. Germline CDR1 reads LGHNA; CDR2 reads YNFKEQ. This chain joins TRBV4-2 and TRBJ2-5; TCRdb's D gene call, TRBD2, goes unchecked for lack of DNA. The material sequenced was blood. This sequence originates from a human donor with ulcerative colitis or Crohn's disease, or a healthy co-twin of an affected twin (not recorded which). The CDR3 here is CASSQDGSGRAETQYF.